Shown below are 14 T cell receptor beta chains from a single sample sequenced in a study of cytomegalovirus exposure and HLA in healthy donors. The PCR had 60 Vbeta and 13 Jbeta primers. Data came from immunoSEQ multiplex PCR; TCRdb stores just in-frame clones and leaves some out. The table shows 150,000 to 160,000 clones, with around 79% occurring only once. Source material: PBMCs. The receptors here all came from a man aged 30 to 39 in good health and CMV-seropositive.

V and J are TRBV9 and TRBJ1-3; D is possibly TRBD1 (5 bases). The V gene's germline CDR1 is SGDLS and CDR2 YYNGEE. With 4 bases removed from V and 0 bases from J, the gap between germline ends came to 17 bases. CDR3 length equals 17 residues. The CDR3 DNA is TGTGCCAGCAGCCTCTCAGGGACTCCTTTCTCTGGAAACACCATATATTTT. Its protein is CASSLSGTPFSGNTIYF.

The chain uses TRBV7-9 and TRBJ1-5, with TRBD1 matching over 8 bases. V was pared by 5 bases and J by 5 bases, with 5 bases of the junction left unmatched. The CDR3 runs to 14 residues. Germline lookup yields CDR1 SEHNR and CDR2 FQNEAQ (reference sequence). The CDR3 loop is CASSRGQGDQPQHF. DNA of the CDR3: TGTGCCAGCAGCCGAGGACAGGGCGATCAGCCCCAGCATTTT.

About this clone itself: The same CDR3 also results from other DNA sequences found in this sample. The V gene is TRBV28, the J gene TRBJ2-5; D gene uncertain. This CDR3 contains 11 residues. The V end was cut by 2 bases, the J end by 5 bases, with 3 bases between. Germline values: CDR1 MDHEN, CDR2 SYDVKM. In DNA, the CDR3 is TGTGCCAGCAGTTTACGGGAGACCCAGTACTTC. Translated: CASSLRETQYF.

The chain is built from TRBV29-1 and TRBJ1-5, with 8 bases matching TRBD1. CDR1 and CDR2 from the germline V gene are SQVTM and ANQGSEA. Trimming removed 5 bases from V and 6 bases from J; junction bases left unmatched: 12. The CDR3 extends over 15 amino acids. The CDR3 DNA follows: TGCAGCGTTAGCCTCGGACAGGGTAATGGTCAGCCCCAGCATTTT. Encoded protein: CSVSLGQGNGQPQHF.

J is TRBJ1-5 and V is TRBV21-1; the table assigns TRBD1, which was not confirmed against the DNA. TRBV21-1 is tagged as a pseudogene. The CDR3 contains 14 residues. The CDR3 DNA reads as TGTGCCAGCAGCAAATTCAGGGGTAATCAGCCCCAGCATTTT. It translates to CASSKFRGNQPQHF.

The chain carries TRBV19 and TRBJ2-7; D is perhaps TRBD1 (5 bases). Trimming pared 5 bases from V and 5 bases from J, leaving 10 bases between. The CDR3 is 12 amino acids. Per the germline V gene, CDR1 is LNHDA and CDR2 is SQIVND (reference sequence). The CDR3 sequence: CASSLRGDEQYF. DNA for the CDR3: TGTGCCAGTAGTCTAAGGGGCGACGAGCAGTACTTC.

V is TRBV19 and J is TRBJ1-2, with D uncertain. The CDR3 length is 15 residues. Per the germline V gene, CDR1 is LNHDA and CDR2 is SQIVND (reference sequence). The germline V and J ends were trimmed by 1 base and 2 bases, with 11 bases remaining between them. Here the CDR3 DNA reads TGTGCCAGTAGTATAGGGCGGGCGGCGAACTATGGCTACACCTTC. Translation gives CASSIGRAANYGYTF.

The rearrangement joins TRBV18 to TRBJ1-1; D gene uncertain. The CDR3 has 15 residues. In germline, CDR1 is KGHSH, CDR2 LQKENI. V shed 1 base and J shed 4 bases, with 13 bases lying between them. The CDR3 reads CASSPRSERGTEAFF. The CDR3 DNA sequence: TGTGCCAGCTCACCACGGTCTGAGAGAGGCACTGAAGCTTTCTTT.

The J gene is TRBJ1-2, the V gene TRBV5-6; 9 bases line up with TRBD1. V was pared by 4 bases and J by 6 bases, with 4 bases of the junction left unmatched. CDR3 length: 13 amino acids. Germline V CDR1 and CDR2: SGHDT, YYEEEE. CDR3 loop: CASSVDRGDGYTF. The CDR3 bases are TGTGCCAGCAGCGTGGACAGGGGAGATGGCTACACCTTC.

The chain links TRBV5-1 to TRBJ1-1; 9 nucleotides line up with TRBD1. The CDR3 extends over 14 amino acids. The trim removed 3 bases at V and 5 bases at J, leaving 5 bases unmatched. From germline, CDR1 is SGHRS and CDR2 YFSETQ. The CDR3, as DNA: TGCGCCAGCAGCTCACAGGGGGCTGGTACTGAAGCTTTCTTT. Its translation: CASSSQGAGTEAFF.

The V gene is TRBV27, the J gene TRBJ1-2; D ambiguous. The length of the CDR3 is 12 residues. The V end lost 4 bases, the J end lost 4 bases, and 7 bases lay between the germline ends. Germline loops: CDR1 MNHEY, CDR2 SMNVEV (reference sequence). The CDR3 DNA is TGTGCCAGCAGTTCGACTCCCTATGGCTACACCTTC. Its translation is CASSSTPYGYTF.

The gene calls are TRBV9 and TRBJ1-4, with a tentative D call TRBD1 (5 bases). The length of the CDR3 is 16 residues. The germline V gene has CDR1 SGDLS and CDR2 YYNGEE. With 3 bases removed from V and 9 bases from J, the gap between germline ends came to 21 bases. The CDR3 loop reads CASSAAETVLSQKLFF. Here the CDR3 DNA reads TGTGCCAGCAGCGCCGCGGAGACAGTCCTCTCGCAAAAACTGTTTTTT.

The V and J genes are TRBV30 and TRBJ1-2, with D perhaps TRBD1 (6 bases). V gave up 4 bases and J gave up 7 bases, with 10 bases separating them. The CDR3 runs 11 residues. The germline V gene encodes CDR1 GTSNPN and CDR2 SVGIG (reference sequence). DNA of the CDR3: TGTGCCTGGACTACAGGGTTTGGCTACACCTTC. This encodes CAWTTGFGYTF.

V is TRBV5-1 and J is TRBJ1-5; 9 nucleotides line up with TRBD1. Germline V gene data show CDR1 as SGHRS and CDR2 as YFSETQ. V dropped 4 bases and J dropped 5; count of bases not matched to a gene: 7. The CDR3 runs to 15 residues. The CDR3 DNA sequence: TGCGCCAGCAGCCCTGGGACAGGGTTCGATCAGCCCCAGCATTTT. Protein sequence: CASSPGTGFDQPQHF.